A single sample gave rise to the 23 T cell receptor beta chains below, sequenced in a study of shared clonotypes between healthy human individuals. Libraries were prepared by immunoSEQ multiplex PCR; TCRdb keeps only in-frame clonotypes and omits some of them. The sample gives 2.3 million or so clones, approximately 93% of which show up once; 0.35% to 0.5% is in the top ten. Specimen: naive CD4+ T cells from PBMCs. Subset here: CD45RA+ positively selected. The receptor source for this set is a man aged 18 to 29 in good health. Some clones in this sample may be carry-over from other donors' samples.

In its sample, this clone was seen once. V gene TRBV10-1 combines with J gene TRBJ2-5; a possible D gene is TRBD2 (5 bases). CDR3 size: 13 residues. V was cut by 4 bases and J by 4 bases, with 10 bases left in between. Germline V gives CDR1 WNHNN, CDR2 SYGVQD (reference sequence). CDR3 region: CASSGRRTETQYF. CDR3 DNA sequence: TGCGCCAGCAGTGGACGGAGGACAGAGACCCAGTACTTC.

V is TRBV7-6 and J is TRBJ2-4, with D maybe TRBD2 (6 bases). CDR1 is SGHVS and CDR2 is FNYEAQ in the germline V gene. The CDR3 is 16 amino acids. Deletions cut 5 bases from V and 2 bases from J, with 16 bases between. The CDR3 here is CASSAEGRYTKNIQYF. The CDR3 coding sequence is TGTGCCAGCAGCGCCGAGGGGAGGTATACCAAAAACATTCAGTACTTC.

The CDR3 loop is CASSLQAGITEAFF. The CDR3 DNA follows: TGTGCCAGCAGCTTACAAGCAGGAATCACTGAAGCTTTCTTT. The chain carries TRBV11-2 and TRBJ1-1; no definite D call. The V gene lost 2 bases and the J gene lost 4 bases, with 11 bases spanning the gap. This CDR3 has 14 residues. CDR1 is SGHAT and CDR2 is FQNNGV in the germline V gene.

The gene calls are TRBV10-3 and TRBJ2-3; D perhaps matches TRBD1 (5 bases). Germline V gene lookup returns CDR1 ENHRY and CDR2 SYGVKD. This CDR3 contains 15 residues. Trimming took off 2 bases at V and 0 bases at J, with 9 bases between the two ends. The CDR3 reads CAISERQRSTDTQYF. CDR3 nucleotides: TGTGCCATCAGTGAGAGACAGAGAAGCACAGATACGCAGTATTTT.

This clone appeared once. The chain is built from TRBV2 and TRBJ2-3, with 7 bases matching TRBD1. Germline V gene lookup returns CDR1 SNHLY and CDR2 FYNNEI. With 11 bases clipped from V and 4 bases from J, the junction kept 9 bases outside the gene matches. This CDR3 comprises 13 residues. CDR3 residues: CAGERGLADTQYF. In DNA form, the CDR3 reads TGTGCCGGCGAGAGGGGGCTTGCAGATACGCAGTATTTT.

The chain carries TRBV5-1 and TRBJ2-4; D tentatively reads TRBD1 or TRBD2 (5 bases each). Germline lookup yields CDR1 SGHRS and CDR2 YFSETQ. Between the trimmed V and J ends, which lost 5 bases and 3 bases, there was a span of 15 bases. CDR3 length: 15 amino acids. The DNA for the CDR3 is TGCGCCAGCAGGGGCGAGGGGTCGGGCAAAAACATTCAGTACTTC. It codes for CASRGEGSGKNIQYF.

The rearrangement links TRBV27 to TRBJ2-7; weak D call: TRBD1 (6 bases). The germline V gene encodes CDR1 MNHEY and CDR2 SMNVEV (reference sequence). V was clipped by 5 bases and J by 2 bases, with 16 bases between them. The CDR3 length is 15 residues. The CDR3 here is CASSLLQGPTYEQYF. DNA for the CDR3: TGTGCCAGCAGTCTCCTACAGGGCCCCACCTACGAGCAGTACTTC.

The chain has TRBV5-8 and TRBJ1-5; no reliable D call. Trimming left V 4 bases short and J 5 bases short, with 13 bases between. CDR1 and CDR2 (germline): SGHTS, YDEGEE. This CDR3 region has 14 residues. The CDR3 protein is CASSAGRAHQPQHF. The CDR3, as DNA: TGTGCCAGCAGCGCGGGTAGAGCTCATCAGCCCCAGCATTTT.

The chain uses TRBV5-1 and TRBJ1-6; D uncertain. This CDR3 contains 15 residues. V was clipped by 4 bases and J by 14 bases, with 22 bases between them. Germline V gene data show CDR1 as SGHRS and CDR2 as YFSETQ. CDR3 sequence (DNA): TGCGCCAGCAGCCTCGAACTCGGACCCCCAAAAACCCTCCACTTT. Its translation: CASSLELGPPKTLHF.

This chain links TRBV7-2 with TRBJ2-1, with no clear D. CDR3 length equals 14 residues. Trimming pared 5 bases from V and 3 bases from J, leaving 11 bases between. Germline values: CDR1 SGHTA, CDR2 FQGNSA. CDR3 bases: TGTGCCAGCAGCCTAGAGGCTAACTACAATGAGCAGTTCTTC. This encodes CASSLEANYNEQFF.

CDR3 nucleotide sequence: TGTGCCAGCAGTGCAGGGGCGGGCTACACCTTC. It translates to CASSAGAGYTF. The chain recombines TRBV2 with TRBJ1-2, with D maybe TRBD1 (6 bases). The CDR3 loop spans 11 amino acids. V was pared by 4 bases and J by 8 bases, with 8 bases between. Germline CDR1 SNHLY, CDR2 FYNNEI.

J is TRBJ2-7 and V is TRBV4-2; the D is unclear. Germline-derived CDR1 and CDR2 are LGHNA and YNFKEQ. The ends were cut back, 4 bases at V and 2 bases at J, with 6 bases in the middle. This CDR3 spans 12 amino acids. The CDR3 sequence is CASSRTTYEQYF. CDR3 in DNA: TGTGCCAGCAGCCGGACCACCTACGAGCAGTACTTC.

The genes are TRBV27 and TRBJ2-5; D gene unclear. Germline V gene sequence: CDR1 MNHEY, CDR2 SMNVEV (reference sequence). This CDR3 is built from 17 residues. The germline V and J ends were trimmed by 0 bases and 0 bases, with 14 bases remaining between them. CDR3 loop: CASSLSPPAPYQETQYF. The CDR3 DNA is TGTGCCAGCAGTTTATCACCACCCGCTCCATACCAAGAGACCCAGTACTTC.

This clone was seen a few times. This chain links TRBV7-9 with TRBJ1-4; D call uncertain. The V end lost 0 bases, the J end lost 13 bases, and 9 bases lay between the germline ends. CDR1 and CDR2 (germline): SEHNR, FQNEAQ (reference sequence). The CDR3 is made up of 12 amino acids. CDR3 DNA: TGTGCCAGCAGCTTAGCTTACGAGGGACTGTTTTTT. The encoded protein is CASSLAYEGLFF.

This clone was seen more than once but under ten times. The chain employs TRBV27 and TRBJ1-1; 8 positions match TRBD1. V gave up 1 base and J gave up 6 bases; unmatched junction bases: 7. The germline gives CDR1 MNHEY, CDR2 SMNVEV (reference sequence). The CDR3 is 15 residues long. CDR3 DNA: TGTGCCAGCAGTTTATTGACAGGGGCGAGCGCTGAAGCTTTCTTT. Protein: CASSLLTGASAEAFF.

This clone came up a few times. V gene TRBV4-1 combines with J gene TRBJ2-5, with D possibly matching TRBD2 (6 bases). The CDR3 consists of 13 residues. Trimming stripped 3 bases from V and 4 bases from J, with 9 bases between. Germline V CDR1 and CDR2: MGHRA, YSYEKL. The CDR3 reads CASSQTAGETQYF. The CDR3 DNA reads as TGCGCCAGCAGCCAGACAGCGGGAGAGACCCAGTACTTC.

This sequence joins TRBV6-1 and TRBJ1-5; D is possibly TRBD1 (5 bases). CDR3 length: 15 amino acids. V lost 0 bases to trimming and J lost 7 bases, with 13 bases between them. The germline CDR1 and CDR2 sequences are MNHNS and SASEGT. Written as DNA, the CDR3 is TGTGCCAGCAGTGAAGCGGCAGGGTTAGACCAGCCCCAGCATTTT. Translating gives CASSEAAGLDQPQHF.

The chain combines TRBV4-1 with TRBJ2-5, with 9 bases identical to TRBD1. V lost 2 bases and J lost 6; bases outside the gene matches: 16. CDR1 MGHRA and CDR2 YSYEKL come from the germline V gene. The CDR3 covers 18 residues. The CDR3 protein is CASSQPYRGQGERKTQYF. For the CDR3, the DNA is TGCGCCAGCAGCCAACCCTACCGGGGACAGGGTGAAAGGAAGACCCAGTACTTC.

This clone was observed a single time. This chain uses TRBV28 with TRBJ2-7, with a weak D call TRBD2 (5 bases). CDR3 length equals 13 residues. Trimming removed 7 bases from V and 0 bases from J, with 10 bases in between. The germline V gene encodes CDR1 MDHEN and CDR2 SYDVKM. The CDR3 DNA reads TGTGCCAGCATCAACGGGGTCTCCTACGAGCAGTACTTC. This encodes CASINGVSYEQYF.

The rearrangement links TRBV2 to TRBJ1-5, with D unresolved. CDR3 length: 14 amino acids. Trimming shortened V by 7 bases and J by 0 bases, and 10 bases separated the two germline ends. Germline V gene data show CDR1 as SNHLY and CDR2 as FYNNEI. CDR3 coding DNA: TGTGCCAGCACCATCCAGGATAGCAATCAGCCCCAGCATTTT. Protein product: CASTIQDSNQPQHF.

The chain has TRBV7-9 and TRBJ1-4; 7 bases line up with TRBD1. V was clipped by 0 bases and J by 0 bases; unmatched bases: 7. Germline CDR1 SEHNR, CDR2 FQNEAQ (reference sequence). CDR3 size: 18 residues. This CDR3 is CASSLAMYTGATNEKLFF. The CDR3 region has the DNA TGTGCCAGCAGCTTAGCGATGTATACAGGGGCAACTAATGAAAAACTGTTTTTT. The full variable domain, rest sourced from reference TRBV7-9 and TRBJ1-4, is DTGVSQNPRHKITKRGQNVTFRCDPISEHNRLYWYRQTLGQGPEFLTYFQNEAQLEKSRLLSDRFSAERPKGSFSTLEIQRTEQGDSAMYLCASSLAMYTGATNEKLFFGSGTQLSVL.

The rearrangement uses TRBV10-3 and TRBJ2-7; TRBD1 matches at 10 bases. The CDR3 is made up of 16 amino acids. The ends lost 0 bases at V and 7 bases at J; junction bases unmatched: 9. The V gene's germline CDR1 is ENHRY and CDR2 SYGVKD. The chain's CDR3 is CAISESGQGPRWEQYF. In nucleotides, the CDR3 is TGTGCCATCAGTGAGTCGGGACAGGGGCCGAGGTGGGAGCAGTACTTC.

Note on this clone: In the same sample, other DNA sequences code for this CDR3. This chain connects TRBV7-2 to TRBJ2-7; 7 nucleotides agree with TRBD1. V lost 2 bases to trimming and J lost 3 bases; unmatched junction nucleotides: 4. Per the germline V gene, CDR1 is SGHTA and CDR2 is FQGNSA. This CDR3 is 14 amino acids long. The CDR3 is CASSLSRGSYEQYF. In DNA form, the CDR3 reads TGTGCCAGCAGCTTAAGCAGGGGGAGCTACGAGCAGTACTTC.